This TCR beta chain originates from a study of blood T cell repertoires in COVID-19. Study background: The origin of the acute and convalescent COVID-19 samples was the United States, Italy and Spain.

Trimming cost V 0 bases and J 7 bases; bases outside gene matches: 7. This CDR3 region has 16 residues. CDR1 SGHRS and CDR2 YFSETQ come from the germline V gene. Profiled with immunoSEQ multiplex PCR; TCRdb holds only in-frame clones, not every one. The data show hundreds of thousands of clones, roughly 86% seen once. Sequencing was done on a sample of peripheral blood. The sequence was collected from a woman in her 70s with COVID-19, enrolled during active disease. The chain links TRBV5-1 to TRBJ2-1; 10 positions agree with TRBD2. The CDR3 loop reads CASSLAPSGGQNEQFF. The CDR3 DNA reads TGCGCCAGCAGCTTGGCCCCTAGCGGGGGTCAGAATGAGCAGTTCTTC.